The 14 T cell receptor beta chains given below trace back to one sample, sequenced in a study of shared clonotypes between healthy human individuals. Assay: immunoSEQ multiplex PCR; the TCRdb copy retains only in-frame clones and omits some. The table records around 2,100,000 clones, roughly 95% of them present only once. Terminally differentiated effector memory CD45RA+ cells were left out of the naive CD8 fraction, which was CD45RO-negative and positively selected for CCR7. Sequenced input: naive CD8+ T cells sorted from blood. The origin of the receptors is a man in his late teens or twenties in good health.

This clone came up once. The rearrangement links TRBV7-3 to TRBJ2-2; D is undetermined. The germline CDR1 and CDR2 sequences are SGHTA and FQGTGA. The CDR3 extends over 12 amino acids. Trimming cost V 5 bases and J 4 bases, with 5 bases left between them. The CDR3 spells CASSHSTGELFF. The CDR3 DNA sequence: TGTGCCAGCAGCCACTCCACCGGGGAGCTGTTTTTT.

The chain joins TRBV4-2 to TRBJ2-7, with D hard to call. With 0 bases removed from V and 3 bases from J, the gap between germline ends came to 3 bases. The germline V gene has CDR1 LGHNA and CDR2 YNFKEQ. The CDR3 is 12 residues long. For the CDR3, the DNA is TGTGCCAGCAGCCAAGATGACTACGAGCAGTACTTC. Translated, it gives CASSQDDYEQYF.

V and J are TRBV4-3 and TRBJ1-2, with TRBD1 matching 8 bases. V lost 0 bases and J lost 8; bases outside the gene matches: 8. The CDR3 has 15 residues. CDR1 LGHNA and CDR2 YSLEER come from the germline V gene. CDR3 sequence reads: CASSQDTQGASGYTF. CDR3 sequence (DNA): TGCGCCAGCAGCCAAGATACGCAGGGGGCGAGCGGCTACACCTTC.

On this clone itself: At the DNA level, this CDR3 is encoded by other sequences in the same sample as well. The chain recombines TRBV27 with TRBJ2-7; 11 bases are shared with TRBD1. V shed 5 bases, J shed 4 bases, and the junction held 4 bases outside the gene matches. Germline values: CDR1 MNHEY, CDR2 SMNVEV (reference sequence). This CDR3 has 14 residues. This chain's CDR3 is CASSLGQGAYEQYF. CDR3 DNA sequence: TGTGCCAGCAGTCTCGGACAGGGGGCTTACGAGCAGTACTTC.

The chain employs TRBV9 and TRBJ2-1; TRBD2 matches at 9 bases. V dropped 4 bases and J dropped 8; count of bases not matched to a gene: 13. The germline CDR1 and CDR2 sequences are SGDLS and YYNGEE. The CDR3 is made up of 16 amino acids. Here the CDR3 DNA reads TGTGCCAGCAGCACAGGGACGGTAGCGGGGGTTGATGAGCAGTTCTTC. This gives the protein CASSTGTVAGVDEQFF.

The J gene is TRBJ2-5, the V gene TRBV7-9; D gene uncertain. In germline, CDR1 is SEHNR, CDR2 FQNEAQ (reference sequence). This CDR3 comprises 16 residues. The V end lost 5 bases, the J end lost 5 bases, and 21 bases lay between the germline ends. The CDR3 DNA reads TGTGCCAGCAGCCCACCAGCCCGAGGCCTGGAGGAGACCCAGTACTTC. Amino acids: CASSPPARGLEETQYF.

The CDR3 protein is CASSPGTDYEQYF. DNA for the CDR3: TGTGCCAGCAGTCCGGGGACAGACTACGAGCAGTACTTC. V gene TRBV6-5 combines with J gene TRBJ2-7; 7 bases are shared with TRBD1. CDR3 length: 13 residues. Per germline, CDR1 MNHEY and CDR2 SVGAGI. The junction had 4 bases not matched to a gene; V was cut back by 5 bases and J by 3 bases.

The chain combines TRBV14 with TRBJ2-1; TRBD2 matches at 10 bases. Germline trimming cut 4 bases from V and 0 bases from J; bases unmatched to any gene: 12. The CDR3 runs 19 residues. Germline loops: CDR1 SGHDN, CDR2 FVKESK. CDR3 nucleotides: TGTGCCAGCAGCCCTCCGGGACTAGCGCTTCGGAGCTCCTACAATGAGCAGTTCTTC. This sequence encodes CASSPPGLALRSSYNEQFF.

J is TRBJ2-5 and V is TRBV7-2; a possible D gene is TRBD2 (7 bases). The CDR3 has 17 amino acids. Trimming cost V 4 bases and J 3 bases, with 21 bases left between them. Germline V gene lookup returns CDR1 SGHTA and CDR2 FQGNSA. The DNA for the CDR3 is TGTGCCAGCAGCTCCCCCCGGGGGGCGCGAGGGGAAGAGACCCAGTACTTC. It encodes CASSSPRGARGEETQYF.

This rearrangement joins TRBV5-1 to TRBJ2-1, with D possibly TRBD1 on 6 matching bases. V lost 0 bases and J 4 bases, leaving 11 bases between the germline ends. The CDR3 runs 15 residues. From germline, CDR1 is SGHRS and CDR2 YFSETQ. The CDR3 loop reads CASSLGVQGYNEQFF. The CDR3 DNA reads TGCGCCAGCAGCTTGGGGGTACAGGGTTACAATGAGCAGTTCTTC.

V and J are TRBV9 and TRBJ2-5; TRBD1 aligns across 8 bases. This CDR3 has 15 amino acids. CDR1 and CDR2 from the germline V gene are SGDLS and YYNGEE. V trimming: 3 bases; J trimming: 3 bases; junction bases outside the gene matches: 7. CDR3 amino acids: CASSETGGLKETQYF. DNA of the CDR3: TGTGCCAGCAGCGAAACAGGGGGATTGAAAGAGACCCAGTACTTC.

The rearrangement links TRBV6-5 to TRBJ2-7; D is possibly TRBD1 or TRBD2 (5 bases each). V lost 2 bases and J lost 2, with 13 bases in between. Looked up from germline, CDR1 is MNHEY and CDR2 is SVGAGI. The CDR3 loop spans 15 amino acids. Here the CDR3 reads CASSYDQGATYEQYF. The CDR3, as DNA: TGTGCCAGCAGTTACGATCAGGGAGCTACCTACGAGCAGTACTTC.

The chain employs TRBV4-2 and TRBJ2-5; tentative D call: TRBD2 (6 bases). Between the trimmed V and J ends, which lost 0 bases and 5 bases, there was a span of 7 bases. This CDR3 is built from 13 residues. CDR1 is LGHNA, CDR2 YNFKEQ, per germline. The CDR3 here is CASSQEAGETQYF. The CDR3 DNA reads as TGTGCCAGCAGCCAAGAGGCGGGGGAGACCCAGTACTTC.

The count of this clone is one. The chain recombines TRBV27 with TRBJ2-1, with D perhaps TRBD2 (5 bases). Germline V gene data show CDR1 as MNHEY and CDR2 as SMNVEV (reference sequence). This CDR3 has 12 residues. The V gene lost 6 bases and the J gene lost 9 bases, with 12 bases spanning the gap. In nucleotides, the CDR3 is TGTGCCAGCAGCCTCTTAGAGGGTGAGCAGTTCTTC. Protein product: CASSLLEGEQFF.